This TCR beta chain was observed in a study of graft-versus-host responses after intestinal transplantation. Study overall: Recipients were given multivisceral, liver-intestinal, or isolated intestinal transplants. The study gave all recipients anti-thymocyte globulin induction, then tacrolimus and steroids for two to three years.

With regard to this clone: Its antigen is not known.

The study, taken as a whole, reports: Detection of GvH clones occurred in recipient marrow, and some had their first appearance in ileum or blood.

Here immunoSEQ multiplex PCR was the method, and the copy in TCRdb shows in-frame clones only, minus some. The table includes over 60,000 clones, roughly 92% detected once. This TCR was sampled from a human patient who received an intestinal transplant, so some T cells may come from the graft donor. The starting material was bone marrow, obtained 700 to 850 days after intestinal transplantation.

The CDR3, as DNA: TGTGCCAGCAGCTTCGGCAGGGGCCGAATGAAAGTGGATAATTCACCCCTCCACTTT. Residues: CASSFGRGRMKVDNSPLHF. The V and J genes are TRBV7-9 and TRBJ1-6; TRBD1 might be the D (6 bases). From germline, CDR1 is SEHNR and CDR2 FQNEAQ (reference sequence). CDR3 size: 19 residues. Trimming took 3 bases from V and 5 from J, leaving 23 bases between them.